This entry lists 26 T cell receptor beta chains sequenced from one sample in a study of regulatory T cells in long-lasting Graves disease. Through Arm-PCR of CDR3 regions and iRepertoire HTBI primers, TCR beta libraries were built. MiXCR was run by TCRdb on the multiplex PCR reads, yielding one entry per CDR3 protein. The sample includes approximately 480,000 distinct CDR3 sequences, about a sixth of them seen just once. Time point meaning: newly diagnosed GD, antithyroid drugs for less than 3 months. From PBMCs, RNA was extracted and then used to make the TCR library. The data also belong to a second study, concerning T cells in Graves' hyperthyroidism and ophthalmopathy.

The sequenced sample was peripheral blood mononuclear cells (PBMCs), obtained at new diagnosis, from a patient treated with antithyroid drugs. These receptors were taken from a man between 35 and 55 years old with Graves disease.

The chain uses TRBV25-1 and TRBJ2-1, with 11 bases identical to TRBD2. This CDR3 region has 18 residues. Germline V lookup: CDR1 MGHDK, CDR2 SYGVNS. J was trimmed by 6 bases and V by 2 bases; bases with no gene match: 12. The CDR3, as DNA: TGTGCCAGCAGTGAACTACCCCCTAGCGGGAGGCTATTCAATGAGCAGTTCTTC. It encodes CASSELPPSGRLFNEQFF.

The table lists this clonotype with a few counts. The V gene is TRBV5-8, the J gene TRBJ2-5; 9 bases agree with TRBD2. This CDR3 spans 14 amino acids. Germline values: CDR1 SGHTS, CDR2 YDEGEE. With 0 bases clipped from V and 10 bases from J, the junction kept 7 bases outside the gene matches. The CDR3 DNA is TGTGCCAGCAGCTTGGGGGGACTAGCTAGTAGCCAGTACTTC. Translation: CASSLGGLASSQYF.

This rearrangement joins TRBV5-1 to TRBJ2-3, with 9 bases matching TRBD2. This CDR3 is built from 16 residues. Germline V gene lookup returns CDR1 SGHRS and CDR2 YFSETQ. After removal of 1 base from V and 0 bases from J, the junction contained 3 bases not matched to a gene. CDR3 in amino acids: CASSLSTSGSTDTQYF. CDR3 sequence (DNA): TGCGCCAGCAGCTTGTCGACTAGCGGCAGCACAGATACGCAGTATTTT. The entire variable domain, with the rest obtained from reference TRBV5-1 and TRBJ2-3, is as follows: KAGVTQTPRYLIKTRGQQVTLSCSPISGHRSVSWYQQTPGQGLQFLFEYFSETQRNKGNFPGRFSGRQFSNSRSEMNVSTLELGDSALYLCASSLSTSGSTDTQYFGPGTRLTVL.

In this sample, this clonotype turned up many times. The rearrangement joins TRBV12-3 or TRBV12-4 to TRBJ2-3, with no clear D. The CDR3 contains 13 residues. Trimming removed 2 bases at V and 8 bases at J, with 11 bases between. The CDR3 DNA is TGTGCCAGCAGTTTAAAACAAGGTTCTACGCAGTATTTT. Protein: CASSLKQGSTQYF.

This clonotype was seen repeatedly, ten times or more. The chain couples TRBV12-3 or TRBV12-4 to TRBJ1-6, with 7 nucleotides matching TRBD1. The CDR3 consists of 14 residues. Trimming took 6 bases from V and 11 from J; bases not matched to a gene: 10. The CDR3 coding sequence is TGTGCCAGCAGACTCCGGACAGGACTCACACCCCTCCACTTT. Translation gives CASRLRTGLTPLHF.

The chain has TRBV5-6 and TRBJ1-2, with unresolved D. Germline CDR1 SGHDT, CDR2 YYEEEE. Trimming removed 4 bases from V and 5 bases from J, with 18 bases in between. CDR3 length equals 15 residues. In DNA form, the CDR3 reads TGTGCCAGCAGCCCAGTTACAGAGGTCGGGTATGGCTACACCTTC. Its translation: CASSPVTEVGYGYTF.

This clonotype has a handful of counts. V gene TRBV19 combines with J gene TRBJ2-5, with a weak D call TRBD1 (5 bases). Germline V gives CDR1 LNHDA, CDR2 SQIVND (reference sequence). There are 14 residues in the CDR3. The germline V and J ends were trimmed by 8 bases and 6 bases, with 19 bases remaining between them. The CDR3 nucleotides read TGTGCCAGTGCCGCTGACAGCCCGAAACAGACCCAGTACTTC. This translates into CASAADSPKQTQYF. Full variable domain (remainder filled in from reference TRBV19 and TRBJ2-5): DGGITQSPKYLFRKEGQNVTLSCEQNLNHDAMYWYRQDPGQGLRLIYYSQIVNDFQKGDIAEGYSVSREKKESFPLTVTSAQKNPTAFYLCASAADSPKQTQYFGPGTRLLVL.

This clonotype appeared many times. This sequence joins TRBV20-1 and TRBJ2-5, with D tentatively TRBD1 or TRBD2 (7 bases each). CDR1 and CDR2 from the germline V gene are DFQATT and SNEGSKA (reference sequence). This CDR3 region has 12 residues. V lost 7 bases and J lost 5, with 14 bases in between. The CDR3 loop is CSGRQGGETQYF. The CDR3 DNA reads TGCAGTGGCAGACAGGGAGGGGAGACCCAGTACTTC.

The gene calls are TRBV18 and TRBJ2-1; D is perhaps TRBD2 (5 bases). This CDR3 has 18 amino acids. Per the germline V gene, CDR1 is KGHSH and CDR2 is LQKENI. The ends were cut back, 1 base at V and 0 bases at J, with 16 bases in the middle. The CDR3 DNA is TGTGCCAGCTCACCACGGACGGGGTTCTTAAGCTCCTACAATGAGCAGTTCTTC. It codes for CASSPRTGFLSSYNEQFF.

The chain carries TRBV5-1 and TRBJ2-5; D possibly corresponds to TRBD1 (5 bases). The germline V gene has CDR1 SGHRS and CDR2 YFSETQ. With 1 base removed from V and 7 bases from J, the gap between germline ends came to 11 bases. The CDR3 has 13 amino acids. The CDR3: CASSLNRLTTQYF. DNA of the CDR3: TGCGCCAGCAGCTTGAACAGGCTAACGACCCAGTACTTC. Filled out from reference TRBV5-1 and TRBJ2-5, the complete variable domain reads KAGVTQTPRYLIKTRGQQVTLSCSPISGHRSVSWYQQTPGQGLQFLFEYFSETQRNKGNFPGRFSGRQFSNSRSEMNVSTLELGDSALYLCASSLNRLTTQYFGPGTRLLVL.

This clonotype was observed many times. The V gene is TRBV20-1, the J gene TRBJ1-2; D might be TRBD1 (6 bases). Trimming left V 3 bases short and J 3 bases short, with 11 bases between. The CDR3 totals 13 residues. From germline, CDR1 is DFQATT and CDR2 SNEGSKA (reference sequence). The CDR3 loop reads CSARQTGYYGYTF. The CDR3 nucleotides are TGCAGTGCTAGGCAGACAGGATACTATGGCTACACCTTC.

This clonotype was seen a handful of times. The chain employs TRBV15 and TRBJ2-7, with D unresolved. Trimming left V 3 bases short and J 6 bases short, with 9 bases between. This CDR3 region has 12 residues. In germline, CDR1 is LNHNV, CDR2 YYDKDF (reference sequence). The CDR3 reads CATSSALSEQYF. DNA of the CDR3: TGTGCCACCAGCAGCGCGCTTAGCGAGCAGTACTTC.

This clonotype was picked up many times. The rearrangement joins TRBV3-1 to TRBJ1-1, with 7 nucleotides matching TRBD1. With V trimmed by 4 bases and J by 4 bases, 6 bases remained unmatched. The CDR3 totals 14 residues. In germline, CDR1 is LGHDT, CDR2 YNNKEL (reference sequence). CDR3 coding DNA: TGTGCCAGCAGCCTAGACAGGGTGAGCACTGAAGCTTTCTTT. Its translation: CASSLDRVSTEAFF. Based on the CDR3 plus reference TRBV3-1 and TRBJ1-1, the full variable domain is DTAVSQTPKYLVTQMGNDKSIKCEQNLGHDTMYWYKQDSKKFLKIMFSYNNKELIINETVPNRFSPKSPDKAHLNLHINSLELGDSAVYFCASSLDRVSTEAFFGQGTRLTVV.

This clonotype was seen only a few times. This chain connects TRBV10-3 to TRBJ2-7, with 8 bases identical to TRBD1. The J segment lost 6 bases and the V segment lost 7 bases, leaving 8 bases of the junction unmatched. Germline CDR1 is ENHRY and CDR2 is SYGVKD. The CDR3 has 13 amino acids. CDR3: CAITGQGGSEQYF. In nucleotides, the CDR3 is TGTGCCATCACCGGACAGGGAGGCAGCGAGCAGTACTTC.

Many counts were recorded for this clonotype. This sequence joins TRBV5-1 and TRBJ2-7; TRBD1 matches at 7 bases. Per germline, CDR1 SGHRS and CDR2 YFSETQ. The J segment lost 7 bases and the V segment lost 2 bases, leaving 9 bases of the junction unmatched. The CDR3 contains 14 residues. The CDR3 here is CASSFGTEDREQYF. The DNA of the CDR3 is TGCGCCAGCAGCTTCGGGACAGAGGACCGGGAGCAGTACTTC.

This chain's CDR3 is CASSLTPGQYGSYNEQFF. The CDR3, as DNA: TGCGCCAGCAGCTTGACTCCGGGGCAATACGGCTCCTACAATGAGCAGTTCTTC. The chain has TRBV5-1 and TRBJ2-1; D possibly matches TRBD1 or TRBD2 (5 bases each). Trimming cost V 1 base and J 0 bases, with 17 bases left between them. Germline loops: CDR1 SGHRS, CDR2 YFSETQ. The CDR3 length is 18 residues.

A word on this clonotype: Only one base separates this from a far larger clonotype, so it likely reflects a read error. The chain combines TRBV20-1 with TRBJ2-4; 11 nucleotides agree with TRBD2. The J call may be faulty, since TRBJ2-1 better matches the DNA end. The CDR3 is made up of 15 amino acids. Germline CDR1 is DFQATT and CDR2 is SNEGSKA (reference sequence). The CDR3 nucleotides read TGCAGTGCTAGAGTAGCGGGAGGGATTCGAAATAAGCAGTTCTTC. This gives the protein CSARVAGGIRNKQFF.

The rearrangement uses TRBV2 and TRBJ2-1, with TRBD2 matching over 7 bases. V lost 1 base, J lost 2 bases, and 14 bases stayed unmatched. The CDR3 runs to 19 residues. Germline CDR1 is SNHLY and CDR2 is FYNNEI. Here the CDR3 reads CASSEGVGGGRGTYNEQFF. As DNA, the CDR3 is TGTGCCAGCAGTGAAGGGGTCGGTGGTGGGAGGGGAACCTACAATGAGCAGTTCTTC.

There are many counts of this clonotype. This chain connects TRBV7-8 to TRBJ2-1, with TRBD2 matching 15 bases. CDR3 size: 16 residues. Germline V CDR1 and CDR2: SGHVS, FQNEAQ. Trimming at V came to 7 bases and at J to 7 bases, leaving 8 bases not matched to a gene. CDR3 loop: CASTSHGTSGRNEQFF. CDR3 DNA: TGTGCCAGCACCTCCCACGGGACTAGCGGGAGGAATGAGCAGTTCTTC.

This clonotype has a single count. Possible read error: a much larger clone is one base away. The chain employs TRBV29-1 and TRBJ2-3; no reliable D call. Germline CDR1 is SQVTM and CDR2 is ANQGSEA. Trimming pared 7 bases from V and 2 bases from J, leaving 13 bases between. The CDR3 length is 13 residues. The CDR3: CSALWGNTDTQYF. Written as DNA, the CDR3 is TGCAGCGCCCTGTGGGGTAACACAGATACGCAGTATTTT.

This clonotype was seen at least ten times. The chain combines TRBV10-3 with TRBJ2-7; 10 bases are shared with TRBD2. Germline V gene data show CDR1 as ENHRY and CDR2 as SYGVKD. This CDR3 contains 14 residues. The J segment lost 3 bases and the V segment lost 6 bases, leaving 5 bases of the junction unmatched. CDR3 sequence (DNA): TGTGCCATCAGGTCTAGCGGGAGTAACTACGAGCAGTACTTC. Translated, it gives CAIRSSGSNYEQYF.

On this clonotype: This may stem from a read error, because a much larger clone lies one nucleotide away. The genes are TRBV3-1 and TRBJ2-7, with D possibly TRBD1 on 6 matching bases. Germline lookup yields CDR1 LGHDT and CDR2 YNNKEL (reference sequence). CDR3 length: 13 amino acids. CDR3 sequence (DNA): TGTGCCTGCAGCCAGGGGCTAACCTACGAGCAGTACTTC. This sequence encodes CACSQGLTYEQYF.

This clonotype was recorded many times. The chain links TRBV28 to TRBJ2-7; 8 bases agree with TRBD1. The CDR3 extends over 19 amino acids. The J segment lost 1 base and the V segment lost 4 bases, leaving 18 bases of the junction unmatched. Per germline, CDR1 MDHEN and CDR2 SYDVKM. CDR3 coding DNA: TGTGCCAGCAGTTCAGACTTCGGACAGGGCTTTCTCATATCCTACGAGCAGTACTTC. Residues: CASSSDFGQGFLISYEQYF. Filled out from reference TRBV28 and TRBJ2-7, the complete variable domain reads DVKVTQSSRYLVKRTGEKVFLECVQDMDHENMFWYRQDPGLGLRLIYFSYDVKMKEKGDIPEGYSVSREKKERFSLILESASTNQTSMYLCASSSDFGQGFLISYEQYFGPGTRLTVT.

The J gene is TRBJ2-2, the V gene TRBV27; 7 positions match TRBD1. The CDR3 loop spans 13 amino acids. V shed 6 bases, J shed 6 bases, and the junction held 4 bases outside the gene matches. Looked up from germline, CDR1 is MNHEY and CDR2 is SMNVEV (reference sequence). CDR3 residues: CASRTTGPGELFF. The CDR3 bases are TGTGCCAGCAGGACGACAGGGCCCGGGGAGCTGTTTTTT.

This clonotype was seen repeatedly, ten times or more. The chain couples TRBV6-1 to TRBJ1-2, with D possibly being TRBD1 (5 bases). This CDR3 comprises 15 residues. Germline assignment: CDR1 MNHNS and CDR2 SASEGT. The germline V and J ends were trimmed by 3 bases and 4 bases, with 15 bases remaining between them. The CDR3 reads CASSEGQSRFYGYTF. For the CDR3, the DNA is TGTGCCAGCAGTGAGGGGCAGTCCCGATTCTATGGCTACACCTTC.

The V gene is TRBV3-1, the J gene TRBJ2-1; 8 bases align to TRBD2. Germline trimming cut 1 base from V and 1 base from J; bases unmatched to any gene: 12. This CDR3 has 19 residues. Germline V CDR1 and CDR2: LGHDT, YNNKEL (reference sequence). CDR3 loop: CASSQVVRRGRPSYNEQFF. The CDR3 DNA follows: TGTGCCAGCAGCCAAGTGGTTCGGCGCGGGAGGCCTTCCTACAATGAGCAGTTCTTC.